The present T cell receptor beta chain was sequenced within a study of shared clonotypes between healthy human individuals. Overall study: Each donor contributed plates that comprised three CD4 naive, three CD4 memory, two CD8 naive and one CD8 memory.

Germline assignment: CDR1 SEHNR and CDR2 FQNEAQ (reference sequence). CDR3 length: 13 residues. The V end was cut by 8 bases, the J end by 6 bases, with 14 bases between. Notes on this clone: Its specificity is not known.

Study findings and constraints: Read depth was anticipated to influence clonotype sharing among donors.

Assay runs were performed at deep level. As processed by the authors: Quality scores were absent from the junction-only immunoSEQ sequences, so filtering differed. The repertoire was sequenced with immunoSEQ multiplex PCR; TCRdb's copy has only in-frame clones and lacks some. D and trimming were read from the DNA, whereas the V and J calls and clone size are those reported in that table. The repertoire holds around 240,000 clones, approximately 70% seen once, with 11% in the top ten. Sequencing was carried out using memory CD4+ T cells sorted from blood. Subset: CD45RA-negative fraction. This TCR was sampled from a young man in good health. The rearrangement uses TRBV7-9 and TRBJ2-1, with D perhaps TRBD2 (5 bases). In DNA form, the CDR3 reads TGTGCCAGCGAAACCGGGGAGAGCAATGAGCAGTTCTTC. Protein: CASETGESNEQFF.